Each of the 26 T cell receptor beta chains below was sequenced from the same sample in a study of blood T cell repertoires in COVID-19. Produced via immunoSEQ multiplex PCR; TCRdb's table is partial and in-frame only. This table has fewer than 350,000 clones, around 85% appearing once. Specimen: peripheral blood. All receptors come from a woman younger than 45 with COVID-19, enrolled during active disease.

The CDR3 region has the DNA TGTGCCAGCAGTGAAAGAGGGTCCCCAGGACAGGGGTGTTTTTTT. Its translation: CASSERGSPGQGCFF. The rearrangement uses TRBV6-1 and TRBJ1-4, with 9 bases identical to TRBD1. The CDR3 covers 15 residues. CDR1 and CDR2 (germline): MNHNS, SASEGT. V was clipped by 2 bases and J by 17 bases; unmatched bases: 15.

This chain connects TRBV9 to TRBJ1-5; D might be TRBD1 (6 bases). This CDR3 has 16 residues. CDR1 is SGDLS and CDR2 is YYNGEE in the germline V gene. V lost 4 bases and J lost 6, with 20 bases in between. CDR3 DNA sequence: TGTGCCAGCAGCCCGGGCTGGAGGGGGGGCCCTCAGCCCCAGCATTTT. It yields the protein CASSPGWRGGPQPQHF.

This chain uses TRBV19 with TRBJ1-1, with 8 nucleotides matching TRBD1. J gave up 2 bases and V 6 bases, and 8 bases lay outside the gene matches. Germline V CDR1 and CDR2: LNHDA, SQIVND (reference sequence). The CDR3 runs 15 residues. The CDR3 loop reads CASSPGQVKNTEAFF. CDR3 nucleotide sequence: TGTGCCAGTAGCCCGGGACAGGTGAAAAACACTGAAGCTTTCTTT.

The chain employs TRBV5-6 and TRBJ2-7; possible D gene TRBD1, 6 bases. V gave up 4 bases and J gave up 1 base, with 9 bases separating them. The CDR3 extends over 13 amino acids. In germline, CDR1 is SGHDT, CDR2 YYEEEE. The CDR3 here is CASSQTGSYEQYF. The CDR3 DNA sequence: TGTGCCAGCAGCCAGACAGGTTCCTACGAGCAGTACTTC.

This clone has just a few counts. Additional DNA sequences in this sample encode the identical CDR3. The chain combines TRBV5-4 with TRBJ1-6; D is unclear. Deletions cut 1 base from V and 5 bases from J, with 7 bases between. The CDR3 contains 14 residues. Germline CDR1 and CDR2: SGHNT and YYREEE (reference sequence). CDR3 residues: CASSLPGNNSPLHF. For the CDR3, the DNA is TGTGCCAGCAGCTTGCCGGGTAATAATTCACCCCTCCACTTT. Full variable domain (outside the CDR3, taken from reference TRBV5-4 and TRBJ1-6): ETGVTQSPTHLIKTRGQQVTLRCSSQSGHNTVSWYQQALGQGPQFIFQYYREEENGRGNFPPRFSGLQFPNYSSELNVNALELDDSALYLCASSLPGNNSPLHFGNGTRLTVT.

J is TRBJ2-2 and V is TRBV3-1 (or the pseudogene TRBV3-2); TRBD2 matches 9 bases. The CDR3 is 18 amino acids. Germline CDR1 LGHDT, CDR2 YNNKEL (reference sequence). Trimming removed 0 bases from V and 2 bases from J; junction bases left unmatched: 7. Here the CDR3 reads CASSQDDGLAGNTGELFF. The CDR3 DNA follows: TGTGCCAGCAGCCAAGATGACGGGCTAGCGGGAAACACCGGGGAGCTGTTTTTT.

The chain combines TRBV9 with TRBJ2-5, with a tentative D call TRBD1 (5 bases). CDR3 length equals 14 residues. Trimming removed 0 bases from V and 5 bases from J, with 11 bases in between. The germline CDR1 and CDR2 sequences are SGDLS and YYNGEE. As DNA, the CDR3 is TGTGCCAGCAGCGTAGAGGGGTATACGGAGACCCAGTACTTC. Residues: CASSVEGYTETQYF.

The V gene is TRBV19, the J gene TRBJ1-1; D uncertain. The V gene's germline CDR1 is LNHDA and CDR2 SQIVND (reference sequence). Trimming removed 1 base from V and 7 bases from J, with 13 bases in between. The CDR3 extends over 14 amino acids. CDR3 in amino acids: CASSIGARDYEAFF. CDR3 bases: TGTGCCAGTAGTATAGGGGCCAGAGACTATGAAGCTTTCTTT.

This rearrangement joins TRBV5-1 to TRBJ1-1; D may be TRBD1 (6 bases). Trimming took 6 bases from V and 4 from J, leaving 22 bases between them. The germline gives CDR1 SGHRS, CDR2 YFSETQ. This CDR3 has 16 amino acids. CDR3: CASTSTGRGFGTEAFF. The CDR3 DNA follows: TGCGCCAGCACAAGTACAGGGAGGGGGTTTGGCACTGAAGCTTTCTTT.

The chain combines TRBV27 with TRBJ2-1, with 10 nucleotides matching TRBD1. The CDR3 has 14 amino acids. The germline CDR1 and CDR2 sequences are MNHEY and SMNVEV (reference sequence). Trimming took 5 bases from V and 6 from J; bases not matched to a gene: 4. The CDR3 DNA is TGTGCCAGCAGTGCCGGGACAGGGGTCAATGAGCAGTTCTTC. This translates into CASSAGTGVNEQFF.

The CDR3 coding sequence is TGTGCCAGCAGTGGCGGGGGGAACACCGGGGAGCTGTTTTTT. Translation gives CASSGGGNTGELFF. The chain couples TRBV14 to TRBJ2-2; the match to TRBD2 covers 7 bases. CDR1 and CDR2 (germline): SGHDN, FVKESK. Trimming removed 6 bases from V and 1 base from J; junction bases left unmatched: 2. The CDR3 covers 14 residues.

This rearrangement joins TRBV7-9 to TRBJ1-1; 7 positions agree with TRBD1. CDR1 and CDR2 (germline): SEHNR, FQNEAQ (reference sequence). CDR3 length: 13 amino acids. The V gene end was trimmed by 8 bases and the J gene end by 6 bases; junction bases not matched to a gene: 9. The CDR3 loop reads CASSLYQGAEAFF. The CDR3 DNA is TGTGCCAGCTCACTATACCAGGGGGCTGAAGCTTTCTTT. The full variable domain, its missing parts supplied by reference TRBV7-9 and TRBJ1-1, is DTGVSQNPRHKITKRGQNVTFRCDPISEHNRLYWYRQTLGQGPEFLTYFQNEAQLEKSRLLSDRFSAERPKGSFSTLEIQRTEQGDSAMYLCASSLYQGAEAFFGQGTRLTVV.

The V gene is TRBV5-6, the J gene TRBJ1-6; maybe TRBD1 (5 bases). Germline V gene lookup returns CDR1 SGHDT and CDR2 YYEEEE. V was pared by 4 bases and J by 7 bases, with 12 bases between. This CDR3 region has 14 residues. The CDR3 DNA is TGTGCCAGCAGCCGCGACAGCACCAATTCACCCCTCCACTTT. Translating it yields CASSRDSTNSPLHF.

There are a few counts of this clone. V gene TRBV11-2 combines with J gene TRBJ1-2, with 8 positions matching TRBD1. The CDR3 covers 13 residues. V lost 3 bases and J lost 3; bases outside the gene matches: 0. Germline V gene sequence: CDR1 SGHAT, CDR2 FQNNGV. CDR3 sequence: CASSLGQDYGYTF. The CDR3 nucleotides are TGTGCCAGCAGCTTGGGACAGGACTATGGCTACACCTTC. Full variable domain (missing parts from reference TRBV11-2 and TRBJ1-2): EAGVAQSPRYKIIEKRQSVAFWCNPISGHATLYWYQQILGQGPKLLIQFQNNGVVDDSQLPKDRFSAERLKGVDSTLKIQPAKLEDSAVYLCASSLGQDYGYTFGSGTRLTVV.

In its sample, this clone was seen once. This sequence joins TRBV5-1 and TRBJ1-2, with TRBD1 identical over 12 bases. Per germline, CDR1 SGHRS and CDR2 YFSETQ. CDR3 length equals 14 residues. Trimming at V came to 5 bases and at J to 7 bases, leaving 6 bases not matched to a gene. CDR3 bases: TGCGCCAGCAGGGCGGGACAGGGGGCGCGTGGCTACACCTTC. Translation: CASRAGQGARGYTF. Together with reference TRBV5-1 and TRBJ1-2, the CDR3 gives the full variable domain: KAGVTQTPRYLIKTRGQQVTLSCSPISGHRSVSWYQQTPGQGLQFLFEYFSETQRNKGNFPGRFSGRQFSNSRSEMNVSTLELGDSALYLCASRAGQGARGYTFGSGTRLTVV.

This chain links TRBV11-2 with TRBJ2-7; TRBD1 might be the D (5 bases). V gave up 3 bases and J gave up 2 bases, with 14 bases separating them. CDR1 and CDR2 (germline): SGHAT, FQNNGV. CDR3 length: 15 residues. For the CDR3, the DNA is TGTGCCAGCAGCTTGGGTCCGACAGAAACCTACGAGCAGTACTTC. Translating it yields CASSLGPTETYEQYF.

This clone was observed a few times. The sample has other DNA sequences that encode this CDR3 too. This CDR3 reads CASSYSSGGAYNEQFF. The DNA of the CDR3 is TGTGCCAGCAGTTACTCAAGCGGGGGGGCTTACAATGAGCAGTTCTTC. This chain links TRBV6-5 with TRBJ2-1, with 10 bases lining up with TRBD2. The CDR3 runs 16 residues. Trimming cost V 0 bases and J 4 bases; bases outside gene matches: 3. Germline CDR1 MNHEY, CDR2 SVGAGI.

This clone was detected only once. The V call is TRBV19, the J call TRBJ1-2; TRBD1 agrees at 7 bases. Germline trimming cut 5 bases from V and 2 bases from J; bases unmatched to any gene: 8. This CDR3 is built from 15 residues. From germline, CDR1 is LNHDA and CDR2 SQIVND (reference sequence). CDR3 sequence (DNA): TGTGCCAGTAGTGGACCTGGGGACAGCAACTATGGCTACACCTTC. Amino acids: CASSGPGDSNYGYTF.

V gene TRBV28 combines with J gene TRBJ2-7; D perhaps matches TRBD1 (5 bases). The V gene lost 6 bases and the J gene lost 1 base, with 19 bases spanning the gap. Germline V gene lookup returns CDR1 MDHEN and CDR2 SYDVKM. The CDR3 is 16 residues long. CDR3 in DNA: TGTGCCAGCAGCCAAGGGGTAAGACAGTTGTCCTACGAGCAGTACTTC. Translation gives CASSQGVRQLSYEQYF. The complete variable domain, with remaining parts taken from reference TRBV28 and TRBJ2-7, reads DVKVTQSSRYLVKRTGEKVFLECVQDMDHENMFWYRQDPGLGLRLIYFSYDVKMKEKGDIPEGYSVSREKKERFSLILESASTNQTSMYLCASSQGVRQLSYEQYFGPGTRLTVT.

This clone was seen only once. This sample includes further DNA sequences coding for the same CDR3. This CDR3 reads CASSLAGGHYGYTF. The DNA of the CDR3 is TGTGCCAGCAGCTTAGCGGGAGGGCACTATGGCTACACCTTC. V is TRBV7-9 and J is TRBJ1-2; D is unclear. The germline V gene encodes CDR1 SEHNR and CDR2 FQNEAQ (reference sequence). The CDR3 sequence is 14 residues long. V was trimmed by 0 bases and J by 3 bases, leaving 8 bases between them. The whole variable domain, filled in from reference TRBV7-9 and TRBJ1-2, reads DTGVSQNPRHKITKRGQNVTFRCDPISEHNRLYWYRQTLGQGPEFLTYFQNEAQLEKSRLLSDRFSAERPKGSFSTLEIQRTEQGDSAMYLCASSLAGGHYGYTFGSGTRLTVV.

This clone was counted a single time. The chain links TRBV10-2 to TRBJ2-1, with 11 bases fitting TRBD2. J lost 7 bases, V lost 10 bases, and 12 bases had no gene match. From germline, CDR1 is WSHSY and CDR2 SAAADI. The CDR3 covers 15 residues. Here the CDR3 DNA reads TGCGCCACAGGCTTTAGCGGGGGGGTCTTTAATGAGCAGTTCTTC. It specifies CATGFSGGVFNEQFF.

The chain carries TRBV6-5 and TRBJ2-3; 9 bases line up with TRBD2. V shed 0 bases, J shed 4 bases, and the junction held 5 bases outside the gene matches. Germline CDR1 and CDR2: MNHEY and SVGAGI. The CDR3 length is 16 residues. The CDR3 loop reads CASSYSMGLASDTQYF. As DNA, the CDR3 is TGTGCCAGCAGTTACTCGATGGGACTAGCATCAGATACGCAGTATTTT.

Regarding this clone: Other DNA sequences from this sample encode an identical CDR3 as well. The gene calls are TRBV27 and TRBJ2-5; 7 nucleotides match TRBD2. This CDR3 is built from 13 residues. The germline CDR1 and CDR2 sequences are MNHEY and SMNVEV (reference sequence). After removal of 0 bases from V and 5 bases from J, the junction contained 0 bases not matched to a gene. For the CDR3, the DNA is TGTGCCAGCAGTTTATCGGGGGGGGAGACCCAGTACTTC. Translation gives CASSLSGGETQYF.

The CDR3 DNA sequence: TGTGCCAGCAGTTATTTGTGGGGCATGAACACTGAAGCTTTCTTT. Translation gives CASSYLWGMNTEAFF. The V and J genes are TRBV6-5 and TRBJ1-1, with D perhaps matching TRBD1 (5 bases). Germline values: CDR1 MNHEY, CDR2 SVGAGI. V gave up 3 bases and J gave up 0 bases, with 11 bases separating them. This CDR3 is built from 15 residues.

The V call is TRBV11-2, the J call TRBJ2-5; 7 nucleotides line up with TRBD1. The germline CDR1 and CDR2 sequences are SGHAT and FQNNGV. This CDR3 region has 15 residues. J was trimmed by 7 bases and V by 1 base; bases with no gene match: 9. The CDR3 reads CASSLVSAGGMTQYF. In nucleotides, the CDR3 is TGTGCCAGCAGCTTAGTGTCGGCAGGGGGTATGACCCAGTACTTC.

V usage is TRBV3-1 (or the pseudogene TRBV3-2) and J usage is TRBJ1-5; weak D call: TRBD1 (6 bases). Trimming took off 10 bases at V and 3 bases at J, with 13 bases between the two ends. The CDR3 has 13 residues. The germline V gene has CDR1 LGHDT and CDR2 YNNKEL (reference sequence). CDR3 region: CATQGGYNQPQHF. DNA for the CDR3: TGTGCCACCCAAGGGGGTTACAATCAGCCCCAGCATTTT.